This TCR beta chain was sequenced in a study of OX40 agonist ivuxolimab in advanced cancers. Study as a whole: The study treated patients with ivuxolimab, an agonistic anti-OX40 (CD134) antibody. Study-wide results and limits: Fewer expanded clones were found on average in CD4+ than in CD8+ T cells.

Produced via immunoSEQ multiplex PCR; TCRdb's table is partial and in-frame only. The sample has 80,000 or so clones; about 93% are singletons. The germline V and J ends were trimmed by 2 bases and 6 bases, with 11 bases remaining between them. Looked up from germline, CDR1 is MNHNY and CDR2 is SVGAGI (reference sequence). The CDR3 runs 14 residues. Remarks on this clone: Its antigen is not identified.

J is TRBJ2-1 and V is TRBV6-6, with D uncertain. The sample consisted of CD4+ or CD8+ T cells sorted from blood, taken in a trial of the OX40 agonist ivuxolimab. This TCR came from an adult with an advanced solid tumor such as melanoma, head and neck, liver or kidney cancer. For the CDR3, the DNA is TGTGCCAGCAGTTACCCCCAGCGCCCCAATGAGCAGTTCTTC. Translating gives CASSYPQRPNEQFF.